Described below is a single TCR beta chain sequence and its context. Its target is unknown. This specimen belongs to a study of cytomegalovirus exposure and HLA in healthy donors. The study, taken as a whole, reports: In a later analysis, donors in an Asian-associated ancestry cluster reportedly had fewer N-insertions in productive TCRs than the cohort mean. Segments of the TCR beta V type were, in most cases, productive about 90% or about 30% of the time in an earlier analysis.

The CDR3 contains 14 residues. The germline V gene encodes CDR1 MRHNA and CDR2 SNTAGT. J gave up 6 bases and V 5 bases, and 3 bases lay outside the gene matches. Primers: 60 Vbeta forward and 13 Jbeta reverse. Method: immunoSEQ multiplex PCR; TCRdb's copy keeps in-frame clones and lacks some. The sample lists some 160,000 clones; around 80% were seen once. The chain carries TRBV6-4 and TRBJ2-1; 11 bases are shared with TRBD1. Sequenced: PBMCs. This sequence originates from a woman in her thirties or forties in good health and CMV-seropositive. CDR3 region: CASSLGTGGNEQFF. The CDR3 bases are TGTGCCAGCAGTCTCGGGACAGGGGGCAATGAGCAGTTCTTC.